This T cell receptor beta chain was obtained from a study of vaccination effects on CD4 cells after COVID-19. Overall study context: Sequencing in the ViraFEST assay came after antigen-specific CD4+ T cells had been expanded with viral peptide pools, which were used to stimulate PBMC. Wells each received more than 1.5 million PBMC, cultured with approximately 10 IU/ml IL-2 and 10 ug/ml peptides.

Data came from immunoSEQ multiplex PCR; TCRdb stores just in-frame clones and leaves some out. The sample holds about 45,000 clones, 72% seen once. Details on this clone: What it binds is not known.

V was clipped by 5 bases and J by 2 bases; unmatched bases: 3. CDR3 length equals 13 residues. Germline V gene lookup returns CDR1 SGHDT and CDR2 YYEEEE. Following 10 days of culture, CD4+ T cells were isolated. The vaccine given was either BNT162b2 or mRNA-1273, in two doses. Testing of the vaccine recipients showed negative nucleocapsid antibodies and no prior SARS-CoV-2 infection. On days 3 and 7, fresh IL-2 medium replaced half the medium. Material: CD4+ T cells from PBMCs cultured without peptide, obtained after COVID-19 vaccination. The sequence was collected from a human donor who received a COVID-19 vaccine. The chain combines TRBV5-6 with TRBJ1-2, with 7 bases identical to TRBD1. The CDR3 bases are TGTGCCAGCAGGGAACAGGGGAACTATGGCTACACCTTC. This sequence encodes CASREQGNYGYTF.